The 30 T cell receptor beta chains listed next were all sequenced from one sample in a study of T-cell reconstitution after alpha-beta-depleted transplantation in children. TCRbeta library preparation incorporated unique molecular identifiers. TCRdb analysed the PCR reads with MiXCR anew, one entry per CDR3 protein. The sample shows some 500,000 distinct CDR3 sequences, approximately 32% of them seen only once. This specimen consisted of PBMCs from the stem cell graft donor, obtained from the stem cell graft. Source of these receptors: a human donor who donated a stem cell graft to a child with aplastic anemia.

The chain links TRBV6-5 to TRBJ1-1, with 11 bases matching TRBD1. V was clipped by 2 bases and J by 0 bases; unmatched bases: 8. This CDR3 contains 18 residues. The germline V gene has CDR1 MNHEY and CDR2 SVGAGI. Here the CDR3 DNA reads TGTGCCAGCAGTTACAGGGCTGGGACAGGGGGGATGAACACTGAAGCTTTCTTT. Its translation: CASSYRAGTGGMNTEAFF.

The rearrangement uses TRBV4-3 and TRBJ2-1; D not certain. Germline V CDR1 and CDR2: LGHNA, YSLEER. V was cut by 3 bases and J by 9 bases, with 12 bases left in between. This CDR3 region has 13 residues. The CDR3 sequence: CASSHSPALEQFF. CDR3 nucleotides: TGCGCCAGCAGCCACTCCCCGGCCCTTGAGCAGTTCTTC.

This chain joins TRBV27 and TRBJ1-5; weak D call: TRBD1 (5 bases). This CDR3 comprises 16 residues. Trimming pared 6 bases from V and 0 bases from J, leaving 15 bases between. The V gene's germline CDR1 is MNHEY and CDR2 SMNVEV (reference sequence). CDR3 protein: CASSAKTEDSNQPQHF. DNA for the CDR3: TGTGCCAGCAGCGCGAAGACAGAGGATAGCAATCAGCCCCAGCATTTT.

The CDR3 loop reads CASSQDSQENQPQHF. CDR3 nucleotides: TGTGCCAGCAGCCAAGATAGCCAGGAGAATCAGCCCCAGCATTTT. This chain links TRBV4-2 with TRBJ1-5, with D uncertain. Germline V gene lookup returns CDR1 LGHNA and CDR2 YNFKEQ. V was pared by 0 bases and J by 4 bases, with 10 bases between. The CDR3 consists of 15 residues.

The V and J genes are TRBV6-2 or TRBV6-3 and TRBJ2-1, with D maybe TRBD2 (5 bases). V was cut by 3 bases and J by 3 bases, with 12 bases left in between. This CDR3 has 15 residues. The germline CDR1 and CDR2 sequences are MNHEY and SVGEGT. In DNA form, the CDR3 reads TGTGCCAGCAGTTATGGGCTAGCACACTACAATGAGCAGTTCTTC. Amino acid sequence: CASSYGLAHYNEQFF.

The CDR3 protein is CASSLGMYSYEQYF. The DNA of the CDR3 is TGTGCCAGCAGCTTAGGGATGTACTCCTACGAGCAGTACTTC. The chain links TRBV7-2 to TRBJ2-7; no reliable D call. Germline CDR1 reads SGHTA; CDR2 reads FQGNSA. The CDR3 extends over 14 amino acids. Trimming removed 1 base at V and 0 bases at J, with 7 bases between. Full variable domain (rest looked up from reference TRBV7-2 and TRBJ2-7): GAGVSQSPSNKVTEKGKDVELRCDPISGHTALYWYRQSLGQGLEFLIYFQGNSAPDKSGLPSDRFSAERTGGSVSTLTIQRTQQEDSAVYLCASSLGMYSYEQYFGPGTRLTVT.

This clonotype was seen only a few times. This chain uses TRBV20-1 with TRBJ2-1, with D tentatively TRBD2 (6 bases). From germline, CDR1 is DFQATT and CDR2 SNEGSKA (reference sequence). The CDR3 is 13 residues long. The V gene lost 6 bases and the J gene lost 3 bases, with 12 bases spanning the gap. CDR3 DNA: TGCAGTGCCCTACCGGGGGTCTACAATGAGCAGTTCTTC. Translation gives CSALPGVYNEQFF.

This clonotype was seen more than once but under ten times. Here the CDR3 DNA reads TGCAGTGCTAGAGATCGTTACAGGGATAATTCACCCCTCCACTTT. Its protein product is CSARDRYRDNSPLHF. The rearrangement joins TRBV20-1 to TRBJ1-6; D is possibly TRBD1 (6 bases). CDR3 length: 15 amino acids. CDR1 is DFQATT and CDR2 is SNEGSKA in the germline V gene (reference sequence). V shed 0 bases and J shed 5 bases, with 11 bases lying between them.

This chain links TRBV30 with TRBJ1-1; D gene ambiguous. This CDR3 has 14 amino acids. V was trimmed by 1 base and J by 0 bases, leaving 9 bases between them. Germline V lookup: CDR1 GTSNPN, CDR2 SVGIG (reference sequence). The CDR3 loop reads CAWSGGAVNTEAFF. The CDR3, as DNA: TGTGCCTGGAGTGGAGGAGCGGTGAACACTGAAGCTTTCTTT. Full variable domain (outside the CDR3, taken from reference TRBV30 and TRBJ1-1): SQTIHQWPATLVQPVGSPLSLECTVEGTSNPNLYWYRQAAGRGLQLLFYSVGIGQISSEVPQNLSASRPQDRQFILSSKKLLLSDSGFYLCAWSGGAVNTEAFFGQGTRLTVV.

This chain connects TRBV7-2 to TRBJ2-2; D gene unclear. Per germline, CDR1 SGHTA and CDR2 FQGNSA. The V end was cut by 8 bases, the J end by 6 bases, with 10 bases between. The CDR3 extends over 12 amino acids. As DNA, the CDR3 is TGTGCCAGCTTCGCCGGGTCCGGGGAGCTGTTTTTT. Its protein is CASFAGSGELFF.

V and J are TRBV6-2 or TRBV6-3 and TRBJ2-3, with a tentative D call TRBD1 (5 bases). The germline V gene has CDR1 MNHEY and CDR2 SVGEGT. V shed 4 bases and J shed 0 bases, with 11 bases lying between them. The CDR3 runs 15 residues. The CDR3 DNA is TGTGCCAGCAGTTTCTGGGGCCGAAGCACAGATACGCAGTATTTT. It is translated as CASSFWGRSTDTQYF.

This clonotype was observed a few times. This rearrangement joins TRBV18 to TRBJ2-5; TRBD2 is a possible D gene (5 bases). CDR1 is KGHSH and CDR2 is LQKENI in the germline V gene. This CDR3 region has 15 residues. Trimming removed 3 bases at V and 0 bases at J, with 11 bases between. CDR3 in DNA: TGTGCCAGCTCACCCGTTTCCGGGAACCAAGAGACCCAGTACTTC. This codes for CASSPVSGNQETQYF.

This clonotype appeared a few times. This sequence joins TRBV29-1 and TRBJ1-1; no definite D call. The germline CDR1 and CDR2 sequences are SQVTM and ANQGSEA. The CDR3 extends over 12 amino acids. V dropped 4 bases and J dropped 3 bases, with 9 bases sitting between them. Here the CDR3 DNA reads TGCAGCGTTGCCCCGACCCACACTGAAGCTTTCTTT. Translation gives CSVAPTHTEAFF.

The CDR3, as DNA: TGTGCCAGCAGCTTAGGGGGGCGGAGAACAGATACGCAGTATTTT. Protein: CASSLGGRRTDTQYF. The V and J genes are TRBV7-2 and TRBJ2-3, with a weak D call TRBD1 (6 bases). This CDR3 region has 15 residues. V shed 1 base and J shed 3 bases, with 11 bases lying between them. Looked up from germline, CDR1 is SGHTA and CDR2 is FQGNSA.

In its sample, this clonotype was seen a few times. The chain links TRBV28 to TRBJ2-2; unclear D gene. CDR1 and CDR2 from the germline V gene are MDHEN and SYDVKM. Trimming stripped 3 bases from V and 8 bases from J, with 7 bases between. The CDR3 runs 12 residues. CDR3 DNA: TGTGCCAGCAGTTTGTTAGGGGGGGAGCTGTTTTTT. Amino acid sequence: CASSLLGGELFF.

This chain joins TRBV20-1 and TRBJ1-1; D perhaps matches TRBD1 (5 bases). This CDR3 has 15 residues. The germline gives CDR1 DFQATT, CDR2 SNEGSKA (reference sequence). V gave up 3 bases and J gave up 0 bases, with 14 bases separating them. DNA of the CDR3: TGCAGTGCTAGTAGTAGGGCAGGGATGAACACTGAAGCTTTCTTT. Encoded protein: CSASSRAGMNTEAFF.

The rearrangement joins TRBV18 to TRBJ1-3; D not resolved. V was clipped by 5 bases and J by 0 bases, with 11 bases between them. Germline V gene data show CDR1 as KGHSH and CDR2 as LQKENI. The CDR3 consists of 15 residues. CDR3 DNA sequence: TGTGCCAGCTCATCGGACGGAGTCTCTGGAAACACCATATATTTT. Encoded protein: CASSSDGVSGNTIYF.

This clonotype was seen more than once but under ten times. The J gene is TRBJ2-7, the V gene TRBV20-1, with TRBD2 as a possible D gene (6 bases). Deletions cut 5 bases from V and 2 bases from J, with 10 bases between. CDR1 is DFQATT, CDR2 SNEGSKA, per germline (reference sequence). This CDR3 comprises 12 residues. The CDR3 coding sequence is TGCAGTGCTCCGGGACTTACCTACGAGCAGTACTTC. This translates into CSAPGLTYEQYF.

The chain recombines TRBV12-5 with TRBJ2-7, with 10 bases lining up with TRBD2. The V gene's germline CDR1 is LGHNT and CDR2 FRNRAP. V shed 1 base and J 0 bases; nucleotides not matched to a gene: 0. The CDR3 loop spans 15 amino acids. The CDR3 sequence: CASGLGLAGSYEQYV. The CDR3 DNA follows: TGTGCTAGTGGTTTGGGACTAGCGGGCTCCTACGAGCAGTACGTC.

The chain is built from TRBV5-1 and TRBJ2-1; D is unclear. The CDR3 sequence is 12 residues long. V lost 3 bases to trimming and J lost 6 bases, with 7 bases between them. From germline, CDR1 is SGHRS and CDR2 YFSETQ. The DNA of the CDR3 is TGCGCCAGCAGCTCGGTAGGCAATGAGCAGTTCTTC. Translation gives CASSSVGNEQFF.

The V and J genes are TRBV5-1 and TRBJ1-6, with D maybe TRBD1 (6 bases). In germline, CDR1 is SGHRS, CDR2 YFSETQ. The CDR3 consists of 17 residues. Trimming pared 0 bases from V and 6 bases from J, leaving 16 bases between. The CDR3 is CASSLGVTGITNSPLHF. The CDR3 nucleotides read TGCGCCAGCAGCTTGGGGGTCACAGGGATTACTAATTCACCCCTCCACTTT.

This chain links TRBV7-9 with TRBJ2-2; 11 nucleotides match TRBD2. The CDR3 runs to 16 residues. The V gene end was trimmed by 5 bases and the J gene end by 4 bases; junction bases not matched to a gene: 6. Germline loops: CDR1 SEHNR, CDR2 FQNEAQ (reference sequence). DNA of the CDR3: TGTGCCAGCAGCCTACCGGGACTAGCGGCCACCGGGGAGCTGTTTTTT. It translates to CASSLPGLAATGELFF. Complete variable domain (other parts from reference TRBV7-9 and TRBJ2-2): DTGVSQNPRHKITKRGQNVTFRCDPISEHNRLYWYRQTLGQGPEFLTYFQNEAQLEKSRLLSDRFSAERPKGSFSTLEIQRTEQGDSAMYLCASSLPGLAATGELFFGEGSRLTVL.

Here the CDR3 DNA reads TGTGCCAGCAGTATGCGACAGCGAGATGAAAAACTGTTTTTT. Translation gives CASSMRQRDEKLFF. V usage is TRBV12-3 or TRBV12-4 and J usage is TRBJ1-4; maybe TRBD1 (5 bases). V was clipped by 5 bases and J by 6 bases, with 13 bases between them. There are 14 residues in the CDR3.

This clonotype occurred a few times. The CDR3 DNA reads TGTGCCAGCAGCTTAACGGGACAGGGACAAGAGACCCAGTACTTC. Translated: CASSLTGQGQETQYF. The chain employs TRBV7-3 and TRBJ2-5; 9 bases are a match to TRBD1. With V trimmed by 0 bases and J by 2 bases, 1 base remained unmatched. Germline V gene sequence: CDR1 SGHTA, CDR2 FQGTGA. There are 15 residues in the CDR3.

This clonotype was counted between two and nine times. The gene calls are TRBV20-1 and TRBJ2-1; D is uncertain. Per germline, CDR1 DFQATT and CDR2 SNEGSKA (reference sequence). The CDR3 contains 18 residues. The ends were cut back, 5 bases at V and 2 bases at J, with 25 bases in the middle. Here the CDR3 DNA reads TGCAGTGCTGTAATAGGGTTTGGGCCATCCCGCACCTACAATGAGCAGTTCTTC. This codes for CSAVIGFGPSRTYNEQFF.

This clonotype was picked up one time. The chain is built from TRBV5-6 and TRBJ1-3; 7 bases fit TRBD1. Germline lookup yields CDR1 SGHDT and CDR2 YYEEEE. V trimming: 0 bases; J trimming: 6 bases; junction bases outside the gene matches: 3. CDR3 size: 14 residues. CDR3 sequence reads: CASSLGQGLNTIYF. CDR3 DNA: TGTGCCAGCAGCTTGGGACAGGGTCTAAACACCATATATTTT.

The chain carries TRBV7-2 and TRBJ2-3; 11 nucleotides line up with TRBD2. This CDR3 is built from 16 residues. Germline V gene sequence: CDR1 SGHTA, CDR2 FQGNSA. V lost 4 bases, J lost 4 bases, and 7 bases stayed unmatched. The CDR3 is CASSSRGLAGPDTQYF. The CDR3, as DNA: TGTGCCAGCAGCTCCCGCGGACTAGCGGGTCCAGATACGCAGTATTTT.

V and J are TRBV20-1 and TRBJ1-1, with D unresolved. The CDR3 runs 11 residues. Trimming pared 4 bases from V and 6 bases from J, leaving 9 bases between. Per the germline V gene, CDR1 is DFQATT and CDR2 is SNEGSKA (reference sequence). As DNA, the CDR3 is TGCAGTGCTATCGACGGCGCTGAAGCTTTCTTT. It is translated as CSAIDGAEAFF.

The rearrangement links TRBV6-2 or TRBV6-3 to TRBJ1-5, with D perhaps matching TRBD1 (5 bases). Germline V CDR1 and CDR2: MNHEY, SVGEGT. The CDR3 has 15 amino acids. V was cut by 5 bases and J by 3 bases, with 14 bases left in between. This chain's CDR3 is CASSTGTYVNQPQHF. The CDR3 bases are TGTGCCAGCAGTACCGGGACTTATGTCAATCAGCCCCAGCATTTT.

The sample holds one count of this clonotype. The chain is built from TRBV25-1 and TRBJ2-1; 8 positions match TRBD1. Germline values: CDR1 MGHDK, CDR2 SYGVNS. Trimming cost V 8 bases and J 9 bases; bases outside gene matches: 6. CDR3 length: 12 residues. The CDR3 DNA sequence: TGTGCCAGCCGGACAGGGTTTAGTGAGCAGTTCTTC. This translates into CASRTGFSEQFF.